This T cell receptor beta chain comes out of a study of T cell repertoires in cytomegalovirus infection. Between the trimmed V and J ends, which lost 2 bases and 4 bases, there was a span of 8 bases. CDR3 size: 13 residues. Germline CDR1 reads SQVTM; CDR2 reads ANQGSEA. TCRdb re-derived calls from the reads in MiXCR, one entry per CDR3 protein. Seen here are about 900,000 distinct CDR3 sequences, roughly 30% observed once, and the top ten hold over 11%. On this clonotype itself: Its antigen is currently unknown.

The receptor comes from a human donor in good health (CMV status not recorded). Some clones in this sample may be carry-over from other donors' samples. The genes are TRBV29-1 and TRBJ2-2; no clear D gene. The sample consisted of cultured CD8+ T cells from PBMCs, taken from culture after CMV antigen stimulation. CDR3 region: CSVEWSATGELFF. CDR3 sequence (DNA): TGCAGCGTTGAATGGTCAGCCACCGGGGAGCTGTTTTTT.